Listed below are T cell receptor beta chains from one sample, sequenced in a study of shared clonotypes between healthy human individuals. Measured with immunoSEQ multiplex PCR; TCRdb has only the in-frame clones, and not every one. Here the sample spans 1.5 million to 1.9 million clones, about 98% being singletons. Sequences were obtained from naive CD4+ T cells sorted from blood. The receptors were sampled from a young man in good health. Both conserved end residues are part of each CDR3. The order of the fields is V gene, J gene, clone size, D gene, CDR3 protein, CDR3 DNA. The D gene is left open where the match is weak. Expanded clones get a size class; other rows say once, few or many, or leave the size out.

TRBV7-9	TRBJ2-1	NA	TRBD2	CASSFGGRRYNEQFF	TGTGCCAGCAGCTTTGGCGGGAGAAGGTACAATGAGCAGTTCTTC
TRBV9	TRBJ2-1	NA	NA	CASSVATRTYNEQFF	TGTGCCAGCAGCGTAGCTACGAGGACCTACAATGAGCAGTTCTTC
TRBV5-8	TRBJ1-5	NA	NA	CASSLFVVGNQPQHF	TGTGCCAGCAGCTTGTTTGTGGTGGGCAATCAGCCCCAGCATTTT
TRBV4-3	TRBJ1-1	NA	NA	CASRAPGGTEAFF	TGCGCCAGCAGGGCCCCGGGGGGAACTGAAGCTTTCTTT
TRBV29-1	TRBJ1-1	NA	NA	CSVALNTEAFF	TGCAGCGTTGCGTTGAACACTGAAGCTTTCTTT
TRBV7-9	TRBJ2-1	NA	NA	CASSRPPIVSSYNEQFF	TGTGCCAGCAGCCGCCCGCCGATTGTAAGCTCCTACAATGAGCAGTTCTTC
TRBV27	TRBJ2-7	once	TRBD1	CASSLNRGPYEQYF	TGTGCCAGCAGTTTAAACAGGGGGCCCTACGAGCAGTACTTC
TRBV19	TRBJ1-5	NA	NA	CANSMMVGVDQPQHF	TGTGCCAATAGTATGATGGTGGGAGTAGATCAGCCCCAGCATTTT
TRBV15	TRBJ2-2	NA	NA	CATSRVREGELFF	TGTGCCACCAGCAGAGTCAGGGAGGGGGAGCTGTTTTTT
TRBV7-2	TRBJ2-3	NA	TRBD2	CASSYGLAGPTDTQYF	TGTGCCAGCAGCTACGGACTAGCGGGGCCCACAGATACGCAGTATTTT
TRBV11-3	TRBJ2-1	NA	TRBD2	CAPLRGRVFETSDLNEQFF	TGTGCGCCACTTCGCGGCAGGGTTTTCGAGACTAGCGACCTCAATGAGCAGTTCTTC
TRBV6-1	TRBJ1-2	NA	NA	CASSGDGYYGYTF	TGTGCCAGCAGTGGAGACGGCTACTATGGCTACACCTTC
TRBV29-1	TRBJ2-5	NA	TRBD2	CSVEILAARQETQYF	TGCAGCGTTGAAATACTAGCGGCCCGACAAGAGACCCAGTACTTC
TRBV7-8	TRBJ1-1	NA	NA	CASSLRERGRTEAFF	TGTGCCAGCAGCTTAAGGGAGCGGGGGCGGACTGAAGCTTTCTTT
TRBV29-1	TRBJ1-1	NA	TRBD1	CSASIGQGGTEAFF	TGCAGCGCATCTATCGGACAGGGAGGGACTGAAGCTTTCTTT
TRBV6-1	TRBJ2-1	NA	TRBD1	CASTDRASYNEQFF	TGTGCCAGCACGGACAGGGCGTCCTACAATGAGCAGTTCTTC
TRBV7-7	TRBJ2-3	NA	TRBD2	CALAGSRGDTQYF	TGTGCCTTAGCGGGATCCCGCGGGGATACGCAGTATTTT
TRBV18	TRBJ2-1	NA	NA	CASSRGSSSYNEQFF	TGTGCCAGCTCGCGAGGGTCTAGCTCCTACAATGAGCAGTTCTTC
TRBV29-1	TRBJ2-1	NA	TRBD2	CSVEDRLAGGEQFF	TGCAGCGTTGAAGATCGGCTAGCGGGAGGAGAGCAGTTCTTC
TRBV6-1	TRBJ1-2	NA	NA	CASSQRGNGAYGYTF	TGTGCCAGCAGCCAACGGGGGAATGGGGCTTATGGCTACACCTTC
TRBV7-9	TRBJ2-5	few	NA	CASSYQETQYF	TGTGCCAGCAGCTACCAAGAGACCCAGTACTTC
TRBV9	TRBJ2-5	once	NA	CASSVVGGAAQETQYF	TGTGCCAGCAGCGTAGTAGGCGGGGCGGCCCAAGAGACCCAGTACTTC
TRBV29-1	TRBJ2-3	NA	NA	CSPLGGDPMYTNTQYF	TGCAGCCCCTTGGGGGGAGACCCTATGTACACCAATACGCAGTATTTT
TRBV6-4	TRBJ2-1	NA	NA	CASSDSIGEAEQFF	TGTGCCAGCAGTGACTCTATAGGCGAGGCTGAGCAGTTCTTC
TRBV27	TRBJ1-1	NA	NA	CASSAPGAPRTEAFF	TGTGCCAGCAGTGCCCCGGGGGCGCCTCGCACTGAAGCTTTCTTT
TRBV5-1	TRBJ2-7	NA	NA	CASSLGQGIIYEQYF	TGCGCCAGCAGCTTAGGCCAGGGAATAATCTACGAGCAGTACTTC
TRBV5-1	TRBJ2-5	NA	TRBD1	CASSLARDRDQETQYF	TGCGCCAGCAGCTTGGCCCGAGACAGGGATCAAGAGACCCAGTACTTC
TRBV4-1	TRBJ2-7	NA	TRBD2	CASSLRLAHEQYF	TGCGCCAGCAGCCTTAGACTAGCCCACGAGCAGTACTTC
TRBV5-1	TRBJ2-2	NA	TRBD2	CASSSRQAGGWSTGELFF	TGCGCCAGCAGCTCCCGGCAGGCGGGAGGGTGGAGCACCGGGGAGCTGTTTTTT
TRBV19	TRBJ1-1	NA	TRBD1	CASSILWTGLNTEAFF	TGTGCCAGTAGTATTCTGTGGACAGGGCTAAACACTGAAGCTTTCTTT
TRBV11-3	TRBJ2-7	NA	NA	CASSFRAAHEQYF	TGTGCCAGCAGCTTCCGGGCGGCCCACGAGCAGTACTTC
TRBV6-5	TRBJ1-1	NA	NA	CASSYEGGNTEAFF	TGTGCCAGCAGTTACGAGGGCGGGAACACTGAAGCTTTCTTT
TRBV4-1	TRBJ2-5	NA	NA	CASSLGDRETQYF	TGCGCCAGCAGCCTCGGTGATAGGGAGACCCAGTACTTC
TRBV7-9	TRBJ2-1	NA	NA	CASSKDTLNNEQFF	TGTGCCAGCAGCAAGGACACCCTCAACAATGAGCAGTTCTTC
TRBV4-1	TRBJ2-7	NA	NA	CASSQPASSTRTYEQYF	TGCGCCAGCAGCCAACCGGCCTCGTCCACCAGGACCTACGAGCAGTACTTC
TRBV4-1	TRBJ2-5	NA	NA	CASSLPGEETQYF	TGCGCCAGCAGCCTCCCCGGCGAGGAGACCCAGTACTTC
TRBV27	TRBJ2-7	NA	NA	CASSGTGSISYEQYF	TGTGCCAGCAGTGGGACTGGTTCAATTTCCTACGAGCAGTACTTC
TRBV10-3	TRBJ2-1	NA	NA	CAIMKEEAGKPYNEQFF	TGTGCCATCATGAAGGAGGAGGCGGGAAAGCCATACAATGAGCAGTTCTTC
TRBV6-5	TRBJ2-7	NA	NA	CASSQTATYEQYF	TGTGCCAGCAGCCAGACAGCCACCTACGAGCAGTACTTC
TRBV7-2	TRBJ2-7	NA	TRBD2	CASSPTSGGYEQYF	TGTGCCAGCAGCCCGACTAGCGGGGGCTACGAGCAGTACTTC
TRBV27	TRBJ2-7	NA	NA	CASSPLRGSYSYEQYF	TGTGCCAGCAGTCCCCTTAGGGGCTCATACTCCTACGAGCAGTACTTC
TRBV7-2	TRBJ2-3	NA	NA	CASSFAGSGDTQYF	TGTGCCAGCAGCTTTGCCGGGAGTGGAGATACGCAGTATTTT
TRBV19	TRBJ2-7	NA	NA	CASSINTGSYEQYF	TGTGCCAGTAGTATTAATACGGGCTCCTACGAGCAGTACTTC
TRBV5-1	TRBJ2-7	NA	NA	CASSLIGRKISGHEQYF	TGCGCCAGCAGCTTGATCGGCAGGAAGATTTCCGGCCACGAGCAGTACTTC
TRBV6-1	TRBJ2-1	NA	NA	CASTLVGEQFF	TGTGCCAGCACCCTGGTTGGTGAGCAGTTCTTC
TRBV18	TRBJ2-5	NA	NA	CASSTGETQYF	TGTGCCAGCTCAACAGGGGAGACCCAGTACTTC
TRBV11-2	TRBJ2-3	once	NA	CASSWGTDTQYF	TGTGCCAGCAGCTGGGGAACAGATACGCAGTATTTT
TRBV23-1	TRBJ1-2	once	TRBD1	CASSHPPSPGTGGGANYGYTF	TGCGCCAGCAGTCACCCACCGTCGCCGGGGACAGGGGGTGGAGCTAACTATGGCTACACCTTC